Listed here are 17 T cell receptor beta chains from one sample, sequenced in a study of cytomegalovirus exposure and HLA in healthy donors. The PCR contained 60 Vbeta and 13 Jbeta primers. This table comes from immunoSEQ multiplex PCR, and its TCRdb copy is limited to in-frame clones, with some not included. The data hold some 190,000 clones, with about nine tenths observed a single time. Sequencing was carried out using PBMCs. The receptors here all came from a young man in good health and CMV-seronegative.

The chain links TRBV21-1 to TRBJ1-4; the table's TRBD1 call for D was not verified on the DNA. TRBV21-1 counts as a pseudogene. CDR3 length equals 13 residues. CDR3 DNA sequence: TGTGCCACCCCGGACAGGGTTGGTGAAAAACTGTTTTTT. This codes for CATPDRVGEKLFF.

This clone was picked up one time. The CDR3 DNA reads TGCAGCGTTGAAGCCCTCGGGACAGGCCTCTCCTACGAGCAGTACTTC. Translating gives CSVEALGTGLSYEQYF. This chain uses TRBV29-1 with TRBJ2-7, with TRBD1 identical over 8 bases. J lost 0 bases, V lost 1 base, and 8 bases had no gene match. The CDR3 extends over 16 amino acids. Germline CDR1 SQVTM, CDR2 ANQGSEA.

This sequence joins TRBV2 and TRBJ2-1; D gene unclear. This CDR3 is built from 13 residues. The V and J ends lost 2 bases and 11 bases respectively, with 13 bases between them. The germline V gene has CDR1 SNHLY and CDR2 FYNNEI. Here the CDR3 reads CASSESSEHKQFF. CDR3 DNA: TGTGCCAGCAGTGAATCTTCCGAGCATAAGCAGTTCTTC.

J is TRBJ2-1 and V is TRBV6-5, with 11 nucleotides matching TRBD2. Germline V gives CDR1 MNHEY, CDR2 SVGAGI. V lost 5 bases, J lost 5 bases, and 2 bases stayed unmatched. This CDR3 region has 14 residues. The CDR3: CASSPGLADNEQFF. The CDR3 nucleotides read TGTGCCAGCAGTCCGGGACTAGCGGACAATGAGCAGTTCTTC.

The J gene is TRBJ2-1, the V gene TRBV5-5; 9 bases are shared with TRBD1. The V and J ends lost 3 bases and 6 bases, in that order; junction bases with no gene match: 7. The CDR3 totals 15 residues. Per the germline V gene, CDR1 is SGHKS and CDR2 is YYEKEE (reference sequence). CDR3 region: CASSSPGTGPNEQFF. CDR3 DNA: TGTGCCAGCAGCTCCCCCGGGACAGGGCCCAATGAGCAGTTCTTC. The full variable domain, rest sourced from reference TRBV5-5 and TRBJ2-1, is DAGVTQSPTHLIKTRGQQVTLRCSPISGHKSVSWYQQVLGQGPQFIFQYYEKEERGRGNFPDRFSARQFPNYSSELNVNALLLGDSALYLCASSSPGTGPNEQFFGPGTRLTVL.

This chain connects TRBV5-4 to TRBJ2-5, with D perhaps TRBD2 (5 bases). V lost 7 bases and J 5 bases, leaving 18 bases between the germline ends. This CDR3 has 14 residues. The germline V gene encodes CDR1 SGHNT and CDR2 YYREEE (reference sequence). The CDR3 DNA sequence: TGTGCCAGCGGCCCCCCGGGATTGCGGGAGACCCAGTACTTC. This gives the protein CASGPPGLRETQYF.

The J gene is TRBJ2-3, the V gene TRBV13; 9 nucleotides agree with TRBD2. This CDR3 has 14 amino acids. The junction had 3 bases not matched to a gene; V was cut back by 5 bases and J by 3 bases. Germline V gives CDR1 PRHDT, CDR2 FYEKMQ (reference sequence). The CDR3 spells CASSRTSGTDTQYF. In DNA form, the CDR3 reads TGTGCCAGCAGCCGTACTAGCGGGACAGATACGCAGTATTTT.

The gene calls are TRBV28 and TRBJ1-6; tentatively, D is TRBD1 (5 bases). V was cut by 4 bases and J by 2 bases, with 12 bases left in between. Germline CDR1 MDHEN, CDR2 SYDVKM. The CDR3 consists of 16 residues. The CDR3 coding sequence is TGTGCCAGCAGTTCGCAGGGTTATACCTATAATTCACCCCTCCACTTT. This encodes CASSSQGYTYNSPLHF.

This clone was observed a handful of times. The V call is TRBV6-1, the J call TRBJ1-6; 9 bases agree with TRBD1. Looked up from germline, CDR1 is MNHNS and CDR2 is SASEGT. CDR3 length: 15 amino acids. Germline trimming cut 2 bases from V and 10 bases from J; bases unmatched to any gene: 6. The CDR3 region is CASSELTGGTSPLHF. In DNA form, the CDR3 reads TGTGCCAGCAGTGAACTTACAGGGGGCACGTCACCCCTCCACTTT.

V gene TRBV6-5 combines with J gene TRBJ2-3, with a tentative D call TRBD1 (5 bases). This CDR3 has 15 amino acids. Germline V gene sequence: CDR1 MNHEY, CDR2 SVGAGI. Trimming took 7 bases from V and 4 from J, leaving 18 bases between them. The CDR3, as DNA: TGTGCCAGCACCAGAACAGGAATTACCCCAGATACGCAGTATTTT. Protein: CASTRTGITPDTQYF.

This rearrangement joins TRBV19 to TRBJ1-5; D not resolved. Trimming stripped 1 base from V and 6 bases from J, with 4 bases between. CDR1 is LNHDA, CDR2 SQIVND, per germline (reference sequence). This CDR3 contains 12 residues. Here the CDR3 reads CASSIATQPQHF. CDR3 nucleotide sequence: TGTGCCAGTAGTATAGCTACTCAGCCCCAGCATTTT.

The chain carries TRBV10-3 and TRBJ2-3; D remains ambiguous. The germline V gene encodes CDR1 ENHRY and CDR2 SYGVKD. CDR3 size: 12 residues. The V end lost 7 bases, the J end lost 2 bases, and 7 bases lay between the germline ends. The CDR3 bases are TGTGCCATCAATGGAGACACAGATACGCAGTATTTT. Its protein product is CAINGDTDTQYF.

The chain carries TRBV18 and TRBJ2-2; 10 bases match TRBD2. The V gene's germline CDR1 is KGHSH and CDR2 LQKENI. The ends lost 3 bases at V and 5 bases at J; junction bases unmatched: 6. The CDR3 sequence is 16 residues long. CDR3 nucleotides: TGTGCCAGCTCACCCATCCTAGCGGGAGAAACCGGGGAGCTGTTTTTT. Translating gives CASSPILAGETGELFF.

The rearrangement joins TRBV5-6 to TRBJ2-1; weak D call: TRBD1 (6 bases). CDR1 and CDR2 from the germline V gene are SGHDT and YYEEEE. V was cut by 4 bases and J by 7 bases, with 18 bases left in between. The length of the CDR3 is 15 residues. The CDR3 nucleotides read TGTGCCAGCAGCGTTGTCACAGGGATAGGGAATGAGCAGTTCTTC. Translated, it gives CASSVVTGIGNEQFF.

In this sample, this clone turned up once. This CDR3 is CASSSPFTIFSGANVLTF. DNA for the CDR3: TGTGCCAGCAGTTCACCCTTCACTATCTTCTCTGGGGCCAACGTCCTGACTTTC. The V and J genes are TRBV28 and TRBJ2-6; D uncertain. CDR1 is MDHEN and CDR2 is SYDVKM in the germline V gene. This CDR3 comprises 18 residues. V was shortened by 4 bases and J by 0 bases, with 16 bases between the two germline ends.

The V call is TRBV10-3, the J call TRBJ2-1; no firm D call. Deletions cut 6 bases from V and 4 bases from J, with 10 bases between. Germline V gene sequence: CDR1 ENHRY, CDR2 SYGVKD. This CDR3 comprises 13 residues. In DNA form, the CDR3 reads TGTGCCATCAGCCTCACAGCTTACAATGAGCAGTTCTTC. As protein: CAISLTAYNEQFF.

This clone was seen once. The CDR3 loop reads CASSLSLAGPLEQYF. CDR3 bases: TGTGCCAGCAGTTTATCCCTAGCGGGTCCACTCGAGCAGTACTTC. The genes are TRBV28 and TRBJ2-7, with 8 nucleotides matching TRBD2. The CDR3 runs 15 residues. V lost 1 base to trimming and J lost 6 bases; unmatched junction nucleotides: 8. The germline gives CDR1 MDHEN, CDR2 SYDVKM.